These T cell receptor beta chains were read from a single sample in a study of shared clonotypes between healthy human individuals. Assay used: immunoSEQ multiplex PCR; TCRdb lists only in-frame clones, some missing. The table records some 2.1 million clones, less than 95% of them present only once. Specimen: naive CD8+ T cells sorted from blood. All receptors come from a man aged 18 to 29 in good health. Each CDR3 is given with its conserved first and last residue. D genes are given only for firm matches. Expanded clones are given a class, and other clones once, few, many or no size at all.

clone size	D gene	J gene	V gene	CDR3 DNA	CDR3 protein
NA	TRBD1	TRBJ1-2	TRBV11-2	TGTGCCAGCAGCACCCGGGACAGTCCTTCGGGGAATGGCTACACCTTC	CASSTRDSPSGNGYTF
NA	TRBD1	TRBJ2-4	TRBV6-5	TGTGCCAGCAGTTACTCCGGGACAGGGGACATTCAGTACTTC	CASSYSGTGDIQYF
few	NA	TRBJ1-2	TRBV21-1	TGTGCCAGCCCAGATCATGCTTCCTATGGCTACACCTTC	CASPDHASYGYTF
NA	NA	TRBJ2-7	TRBV7-9	TGTGCCAGCAGCCCGCCCTACTACGAGCAGTACTTC	CASSPPYYEQYF
NA	NA	TRBJ1-2	TRBV13	TGTGCCAGCAGCAGTACAGGGCCTTTCTATGGCTACACCTTC	CASSSTGPFYGYTF
NA	NA	TRBJ2-7	TRBV19	TGTGCCAGTAGTATGGTTGTTAGCTCCTACGAGCAGTACTTC	CASSMVVSSYEQYF
once	TRBD1	TRBJ1-1	TRBV29-1	TGCAGCGTTGAGGGCAGGGGGCTAACTGAAGCTTTCTTT	CSVEGRGLTEAFF
NA	NA	TRBJ1-4	TRBV6-5	TGTGCCAGCAGTTACACTAGGGCAACTAATGAAAAACTGTTTTTT	CASSYTRATNEKLFF
NA	TRBD1	TRBJ1-6	TRBV27	TGTGCCAGCAGTTTATCCGGGACAGGGGATTCACCCCTCCACTTT	CASSLSGTGDSPLHF
NA	NA	TRBJ1-2	TRBV10-3	TGTGCCACAGGGGAGGCGGGTCCATACTATGGCTACACCTTC	CATGEAGPYYGYTF
NA	NA	TRBJ2-7	TRBV5-4	TGTGCCAGCAGCTCCGGGACCTCCTACGAGCAGTACTTC	CASSSGTSYEQYF
NA	TRBD1	TRBJ1-1	TRBV9	TGTGCCAGCAGCGGCGACAGGGAGACTGAAGCTTTCTTT	CASSGDRETEAFF
NA	TRBD2	TRBJ2-5	TRBV7-9	TGTGCCAGCAGCCCGGCGGGCGGGGGACGGGGGGAAGAGACCCAGTACTTC	CASSPAGGGRGEETQYF
NA	NA	TRBJ1-5	TRBV18	TGTGCCAGCTCACCGGGGCAAGGGGGGCCCCAGCATTTT	CASSPGQGGPQHF
few	NA	TRBJ1-2	TRBV30	TGTGCCTGGAGTTTGTCTAACTATGGCTACACCTTC	CAWSLSNYGYTF
NA	TRBD2	TRBJ2-3	TRBV4-1	TGCGCCAGCAGCCTATTTGTAGCGGGAAACACAGATACGCAGTATTTT	CASSLFVAGNTDTQYF
NA	NA	TRBJ2-5	TRBV5-6	TGTGCCAGCAGCCTACGCCGGGGGCGCGGGGAGACCCAGTACTTC	CASSLRRGRGETQYF
NA	TRBD2	TRBJ2-7	TRBV30	TGTGCCTGGAGTATAGCGGGAAACTACGAGCAGTACTTC	CAWSIAGNYEQYF
few	NA	TRBJ2-7	TRBV19	TGTGCCAGTAGTAGCCAGGGGTACGAGCAGTACTTC	CASSSQGYEQYF